Shown below are 18 T cell receptor beta chains from a single sample sequenced in a study of blood T cells in healthy people across ages. PCR was performed a second time for 7 to 11 cycles using a sample-barcoded 5' primer and a J-beta primer mix. TCRdb reprocessed the 5' RACE reads via MiXCR and lists one record per CDR3 protein. The sample has hundreds of thousands of distinct CDR3 sequences, more than 25% seen once. This sample was also put to use in a study of T cells of mothers and their children.

The sequencing input was blood. The receptor set was obtained from a boy aged 10-17 years in good health.

This clonotype has a handful of counts. The J gene is TRBJ2-5, the V gene TRBV7-9; D tentatively fits TRBD1 or TRBD2 (6 bases each). The CDR3 sequence is 15 residues long. Trimming pared 2 bases from V and 4 bases from J, leaving 14 bases between. The germline V gene has CDR1 SEHNR and CDR2 FQNEAQ (reference sequence). CDR3 sequence reads: CASSLSTQGGETQYF. The CDR3 bases are TGTGCCAGCAGCTTATCCACACAGGGAGGAGAGACCCAGTACTTC.

A few counts support this clonotype. V and J are TRBV5-4 and TRBJ1-2; 10 bases line up with TRBD1. The germline V gene has CDR1 SGHNT and CDR2 YYREEE (reference sequence). V lost 4 bases to trimming and J lost 2 bases; unmatched junction nucleotides: 8. The CDR3 is made up of 16 amino acids. The CDR3 sequence: CASSPSLTGGNYGYTF. DNA for the CDR3: TGTGCCAGCAGCCCCTCCTTGACAGGGGGCAACTATGGCTACACCTTC.

This clonotype was detected a few times. V gene TRBV19 combines with J gene TRBJ2-2; D might be TRBD1 (6 bases). Germline V gives CDR1 LNHDA, CDR2 SQIVND (reference sequence). Trimming removed 6 bases from V and 2 bases from J, with 16 bases in between. This CDR3 has 16 amino acids. CDR3 in amino acids: CASRYSGTSNTGELFF. The CDR3 DNA reads as TGTGCCAGTAGATATTCCGGGACATCAAACACCGGGGAGCTGTTTTTT.

J is TRBJ2-3 and V is TRBV7-2, with 9 bases fitting TRBD1. Germline CDR1 reads SGHTA; CDR2 reads FQGNSA. This CDR3 has 16 residues. V shed 5 bases and J 4 bases; nucleotides not matched to a gene: 10. The CDR3 coding sequence is TGTGCCAGCAGCCCAGGGACAGGGCGGTTGGCAGATACGCAGTATTTT. Its translation: CASSPGTGRLADTQYF. Combining the CDR3 with reference TRBV7-2 and TRBJ2-3 gives the whole variable domain GAGVSQSPSNKVTEKGKDVELRCDPISGHTALYWYRQSLGQGLEFLIYFQGNSAPDKSGLPSDRFSAERTGGSVSTLTIQRTQQEDSAVYLCASSPGTGRLADTQYFGPGTRLTVL.

A few counts support this clonotype. The chain combines TRBV6-5 with TRBJ2-1; D is ambiguous. The CDR3 is 14 residues long. V lost 0 bases to trimming and J lost 2 bases, with 5 bases between them. From germline, CDR1 is MNHEY and CDR2 SVGAGI. The chain's CDR3 is CASSYSGAYNEQFF. The CDR3 DNA follows: TGTGCCAGCAGTTACTCGGGCGCCTACAATGAGCAGTTCTTC.

In its sample, this clonotype was seen a few times. The chain links TRBV30 to TRBJ1-2, with 9 bases matching TRBD1. The CDR3 is made up of 13 amino acids. Germline V gene data show CDR1 as GTSNPN and CDR2 as SVGIG (reference sequence). V shed 4 bases and J 7 bases; nucleotides not matched to a gene: 7. The CDR3 region is CAWTPGQGGGYTF. CDR3 DNA sequence: TGTGCCTGGACCCCGGGACAGGGTGGTGGCTACACCTTC.

This clonotype was recorded a few times. The genes are TRBV7-8 and TRBJ2-1, with TRBD2 matching over 9 bases. CDR3 length: 16 amino acids. V shed 2 bases and J 3 bases; nucleotides not matched to a gene: 5. Germline assignment: CDR1 SGHVS and CDR2 FQNEAQ. The chain's CDR3 is CASSLRRTSDYNEQFF. CDR3 bases: TGTGCCAGCAGCTTAAGGAGGACTAGCGACTACAATGAGCAGTTCTTC.

This rearrangement joins TRBV3-1 to TRBJ1-3; D unclear. This CDR3 is 14 amino acids long. The V end was cut by 4 bases, the J end by 4 bases, with 11 bases between. Germline V gene sequence: CDR1 LGHDT, CDR2 YNNKEL (reference sequence). The CDR3 loop reads CASSPADSGNTIYF. In DNA form, the CDR3 reads TGTGCCAGCAGCCCCGCTGATTCAGGAAACACCATATATTTT.

This clonotype was observed a handful of times. J is TRBJ2-5 and V is TRBV7-6, with 8 bases identical to TRBD2. V shed 5 bases, J shed 4 bases, and the junction held 15 bases outside the gene matches. The germline V gene encodes CDR1 SGHVS and CDR2 FNYEAQ. CDR3 length equals 17 residues. In nucleotides, the CDR3 is TGTGCCAGCAGCCCCCCATACGGGGGGGAGCTCGGAGAGACCCAGTACTTC. It is translated as CASSPPYGGELGETQYF.

This chain connects TRBV28 to TRBJ2-5; 8 bases align to TRBD2. This CDR3 is built from 14 residues. Trimming took 4 bases from V and 5 from J; bases not matched to a gene: 6. Germline V lookup: CDR1 MDHEN, CDR2 SYDVKM. The CDR3 DNA is TGTGCCAGCAGTTCCTATCGGGGGGGCGAGACCCAGTACTTC. Its protein product is CASSSYRGGETQYF.

The chain employs TRBV9 and TRBJ2-5; D is unresolved. CDR1 and CDR2 (germline): SGDLS, YYNGEE. The CDR3 runs to 15 residues. With 0 bases removed from V and 5 bases from J, the gap between germline ends came to 14 bases. The CDR3 nucleotides are TGTGCCAGCAGCGTAGCGCCGACGACTGGGGAGACCCAGTACTTC. Translated: CASSVAPTTGETQYF.

This clonotype turned up a few times. This chain links TRBV14 with TRBJ2-1; no definite D call. Germline-derived CDR1 and CDR2 are SGHDN and FVKESK. V gave up 1 base and J gave up 2 bases, with 9 bases separating them. The CDR3 covers 15 residues. As DNA, the CDR3 is TGTGCCAGCAGCCAAGGGGCCAGCCCCTACAATGAGCAGTTCTTC. Translation gives CASSQGASPYNEQFF.

Only a few counts were recorded for this clonotype. This chain joins TRBV4-2 and TRBJ2-5; D may match TRBD1 or TRBD2 (5 bases each). The CDR3 length is 16 residues. CDR1 and CDR2 from the germline V gene are LGHNA and YNFKEQ. The V end lost 0 bases, the J end lost 5 bases, and 16 bases lay between the germline ends. The CDR3 reads CASSQDQGSVGETQYF. The CDR3 region has the DNA TGTGCCAGCAGCCAAGATCAGGGTAGCGTTGGGGAGACCCAGTACTTC.

This clonotype turned up a few times. The chain links TRBV20-1 to TRBJ2-5; a possible D gene is TRBD2 (5 bases). Germline-derived CDR1 and CDR2 are DFQATT and SNEGSKA (reference sequence). Trimming stripped 4 bases from V and 2 bases from J, with 11 bases between. The CDR3 is 13 residues long. DNA for the CDR3: TGCAGTGCTAACGGGGTAGGACAAGAGACCCAGTACTTC. Translated: CSANGVGQETQYF.

CDR3 protein: CATSRSDRRGSSPLHF. CDR3 nucleotide sequence: TGTGCCACCAGCAGATCGGACAGGCGGGGGAGTTCACCCCTCCACTTT. The chain recombines TRBV15 with TRBJ1-6; 7 bases map to TRBD1. The trim removed 2 bases at V and 9 bases at J, leaving 10 bases unmatched. Germline V gene sequence: CDR1 LNHNV, CDR2 YYDKDF (reference sequence). The CDR3 length is 16 residues.

This clonotype was found a few times. J is TRBJ2-5 and V is TRBV20-1; 11 bases match TRBD2. The V gene end was trimmed by 5 bases and the J gene end by 4 bases; junction bases not matched to a gene: 9. Germline V gene lookup returns CDR1 DFQATT and CDR2 SNEGSKA (reference sequence). This CDR3 is 15 amino acids long. DNA for the CDR3: TGCAGTGCTTTACTTAGCGGGGGGGCTCGAGAGACCCAGTACTTC. It yields the protein CSALLSGGARETQYF.

This rearrangement joins TRBV6-6 to TRBJ1-6; D is undetermined. The V end was cut by 8 bases, the J end by 4 bases, with 9 bases between. The length of the CDR3 is 13 residues. Per the germline V gene, CDR1 is MNHNY and CDR2 is SVGAGI (reference sequence). In DNA, the CDR3 is TGTGCCAGCCGGAACGGGTATAATTCACCCCTCCACTTT. Protein: CASRNGYNSPLHF.

This clonotype was observed a handful of times. The rearrangement joins TRBV9 to TRBJ2-2, with D unresolved. V lost 0 bases and J lost 2, with 8 bases in between. This CDR3 contains 15 residues. CDR1 is SGDLS and CDR2 is YYNGEE in the germline V gene. The CDR3 loop is CASSVDGYNTGELFF. The CDR3, as DNA: TGTGCCAGCAGCGTAGACGGGTATAACACCGGGGAGCTGTTTTTT.